A single sample is the source of the 3 T cell receptor beta chains below, sequenced in a study of T cells in Graves' hyperthyroidism and ophthalmopathy. Template material for amplifying TCR beta CDR3 regions consisted of RNA transcripts. Carried out on the TCR CDR3, a first-round RT-PCR used the HTBI primer set. TCRdb itself ran the multiplex PCR reads through MiXCR, one entry per CDR3 protein. The sample includes some 350,000 distinct CDR3 sequences, about 25% of them seen just once. The sample comprised blood. These receptor sequences come from a man aged 50-60 years with Graves' hyperthyroidism.

This clonotype was seen many times. This chain joins TRBV28 and TRBJ2-7, with D tentatively TRBD2 (5 bases). This CDR3 is 14 amino acids long. Germline-derived CDR1 and CDR2 are MDHEN and SYDVKM. V dropped 3 bases and J dropped 0 bases, with 9 bases sitting between them. The chain's CDR3 is CASSFGGHSYEQYF. In DNA, the CDR3 is TGTGCCAGCAGTTTCGGCGGGCACTCCTACGAGCAGTACTTC.

The chain couples TRBV7-9 to TRBJ2-5; D ambiguous. CDR1 and CDR2 (germline): SEHNR, FQNEAQ (reference sequence). This CDR3 comprises 14 residues. Trimming took 1 base from V and 5 from J, leaving 11 bases between them. In nucleotides, the CDR3 is TGTGCCAGCAGCTTAGGTTGGGGTGAGGAGACCCAGTACTTC. This codes for CASSLGWGEETQYF.

The V call is TRBV12-3 or TRBV12-4, the J call TRBJ2-2; D is unresolved. This CDR3 spans 15 amino acids. V was trimmed by 5 bases and J by 1 base, leaving 11 bases between them. This chain's CDR3 is CASSPALQNTGELFF. CDR3 coding DNA: TGTGCCAGCAGTCCCGCCTTACAGAACACCGGGGAGCTGTTTTTT.